What follows are 13 T cell receptor beta chains derived from one specimen sequenced in a study of PD-L1 blockade in urothelial cancer. TCRdb keeps only in-frame clones here, not all; method: immunoSEQ multiplex PCR. The sample yields fewer than 50,000 clones, around 88% seen once. Regarding time point: peripheral blood 6 weeks after treatment start. Sample: PBMCs, taken around atezolizumab (anti-PD-L1) treatment. The receptors derive from a man between 60 and 75 years old with urothelial cancer.

The chain is built from TRBV9 and TRBJ2-7; the match to TRBD2 covers 8 bases. The junction had 4 bases not matched to a gene; V was cut back by 0 bases and J by 2 bases. The CDR3 covers 15 residues. Germline assignment: CDR1 SGDLS and CDR2 YYNGEE. The CDR3 DNA is TGTGCCAGCAGCGTAGGTAGCGGGATTACCTACGAGCAGTACTTC. This codes for CASSVGSGITYEQYF.

The chain has TRBV9 and TRBJ2-1; 11 bases line up with TRBD2. J was trimmed by 3 bases and V by 2 bases; bases with no gene match: 1. This CDR3 comprises 15 residues. Germline-derived CDR1 and CDR2 are SGDLS and YYNGEE. The CDR3: CASSVTSGIYNEQFF. CDR3 coding DNA: TGTGCCAGCAGCGTGACTAGCGGGATCTACAATGAGCAGTTCTTC.

The J gene is TRBJ1-1, the V gene TRBV4-2; 9 bases agree with TRBD1. The V gene end was trimmed by 1 base and the J gene end by 8 bases; junction bases not matched to a gene: 5. Germline CDR1 is LGHNA and CDR2 is YNFKEQ. This CDR3 spans 14 amino acids. CDR3 loop: CASSQGDRESEAFF. DNA for the CDR3: TGTGCCAGCAGCCAAGGGGACAGGGAGTCGGAAGCTTTCTTT.

This clone was seen a few times. The V call is TRBV5-1, the J call TRBJ2-5, with 8 bases matching TRBD2. Germline CDR1 is SGHRS and CDR2 is YFSETQ. Germline trimming cut 4 bases from V and 5 bases from J; bases unmatched to any gene: 10. This CDR3 has 15 residues. This CDR3 reads CASSGGGGTQETQYF. The CDR3 region has the DNA TGCGCCAGCAGCGGAGGCGGGGGGACCCAGGAGACCCAGTACTTC. The full variable domain, rest sourced from reference TRBV5-1 and TRBJ2-5, is KAGVTQTPRYLIKTRGQQVTLSCSPISGHRSVSWYQQTPGQGLQFLFEYFSETQRNKGNFPGRFSGRQFSNSRSEMNVSTLELGDSALYLCASSGGGGTQETQYFGPGTRLLVL.

The rearrangement links TRBV7-2 to TRBJ2-7, with 10 bases identical to TRBD1. V lost 5 bases, J lost 2 bases, and 6 bases stayed unmatched. The CDR3 extends over 15 amino acids. CDR1 and CDR2 (germline): SGHTA, FQGNSA. The chain's CDR3 is CASSKDGTGAYEQYF. In DNA form, the CDR3 reads TGTGCCAGCAGCAAAGACGGGACAGGGGCCTACGAGCAGTACTTC.

The chain uses TRBV7-8 and TRBJ2-7; a possible D gene is TRBD2 (6 bases). CDR1 and CDR2 from the germline V gene are SGHVS and FQNEAQ. Trimming took off 2 bases at V and 2 bases at J, with 22 bases between the two ends. CDR3 length: 18 residues. For the CDR3, the DNA is TGTGCCAGCAGCTTATTTCTTCCGAGACTAGTGGTAACCTACGAGCAGTACTTC. Amino acid sequence: CASSLFLPRLVVTYEQYF.

The rearrangement uses TRBV5-1 and TRBJ1-4; 12 nucleotides match TRBD1. Germline values: CDR1 SGHRS, CDR2 YFSETQ. V lost 4 bases to trimming and J lost 4 bases; unmatched junction nucleotides: 11. The CDR3 spans 18 residues. The CDR3 sequence: CASSPHRDRGRDNEKLFF. CDR3 nucleotides: TGCGCCAGCAGCCCACACCGGGACAGGGGGCGCGATAATGAAAAACTGTTTTTT.

This sequence joins TRBV15 and TRBJ2-7; TRBD2 is a possible D gene (6 bases). Germline CDR1 reads LNHNV; CDR2 reads YYDKDF (reference sequence). Trimming stripped 3 bases from V and 5 bases from J, with 20 bases between. The CDR3 consists of 16 residues. The CDR3 here is CATSSRYRTKKDEQYF. CDR3 DNA: TGTGCCACCAGCAGCCGATATCGGACTAAAAAGGACGAGCAGTACTTC.

This clone was detected only once. The V call is TRBV2, the J call TRBJ2-7; the D gene is possibly TRBD2 (7 bases). Trimming cost V 6 bases and J 3 bases, with 15 bases left between them. Germline CDR1 SNHLY, CDR2 FYNNEI. This CDR3 spans 14 amino acids. The CDR3 sequence is CASRGGLQSYEQYF. CDR3 in DNA: TGTGCCAGCAGGGGGGGGCTACAGAGCTACGAGCAGTACTTC.

The chain links TRBV5-1 to TRBJ2-1, with 9 bases matching TRBD2. Trimming at V came to 2 bases and at J to 9 bases, leaving 12 bases not matched to a gene. This CDR3 contains 16 residues. From germline, CDR1 is SGHRS and CDR2 YFSETQ. This chain's CDR3 is CASSFVAGGLGSEQFF. As DNA, the CDR3 is TGCGCCAGCAGCTTCGTCGCGGGGGGGCTTGGTAGTGAGCAGTTCTTC.

V gene TRBV27 combines with J gene TRBJ1-5, with 7 nucleotides matching TRBD1. After removal of 5 bases from V and 0 bases from J, the junction contained 10 bases not matched to a gene. The germline CDR1 and CDR2 sequences are MNHEY and SMNVEV (reference sequence). The CDR3 loop spans 17 amino acids. Written as DNA, the CDR3 is TGTGCCAGCAGTCTTCGACAGGGCCAATATAGCAATCAGCCCCAGCATTTT. Encoded protein: CASSLRQGQYSNQPQHF.

V is TRBV6-5 and J is TRBJ1-4, with D tentatively TRBD1 (5 bases). The germline V and J ends were trimmed by 7 bases and 7 bases, with 10 bases remaining between them. This CDR3 region has 12 residues. The germline V gene has CDR1 MNHEY and CDR2 SVGAGI. The CDR3 region has the DNA TGTGCCAGCAAGGGGCGTAGTGAAAAACTGTTTTTT. It encodes CASKGRSEKLFF.

The chain is built from TRBV30 and TRBJ1-5, with 8 positions matching TRBD1. Looked up from germline, CDR1 is GTSNPN and CDR2 is SVGIG (reference sequence). The length of the CDR3 is 18 residues. J gave up 4 bases and V 3 bases, and 17 bases lay outside the gene matches. CDR3 amino acids: CAWSPDRTDRVGNQPQHF. In nucleotides, the CDR3 is TGTGCCTGGAGCCCTGACCGGACGGACAGGGTTGGAAATCAGCCCCAGCATTTT. Full variable domain (outside the CDR3, taken from reference TRBV30 and TRBJ1-5): SQTIHQWPATLVQPVGSPLSLECTVEGTSNPNLYWYRQAAGRGLQLLFYSVGIGQISSEVPQNLSASRPQDRQFILSSKKLLLSDSGFYLCAWSPDRTDRVGNQPQHFGDGTRLSIL.